Below are 5 T cell receptor beta chains sequenced from a single sample in a study of blood T cell repertoires in COVID-19. Produced via immunoSEQ multiplex PCR; TCRdb's table is partial and in-frame only. The sample carries about 76,000 clones, 70% to 90% recorded once. The specimen was peripheral blood. These receptors came from a man aged 25 to 40 with acute or convalescent COVID-19.

This rearrangement joins TRBV6-1 to TRBJ2-6, with a weak D call TRBD1 (5 bases). V gave up 3 bases and J gave up 0 bases, with 12 bases separating them. Per the germline V gene, CDR1 is MNHNS and CDR2 is SASEGT. The CDR3 runs to 17 residues. CDR3 nucleotides: TGTGCCAGCAGTGACAGGGTGCTATCCTCTGGGGCCAACGTCCTGACTTTC. This gives the protein CASSDRVLSSGANVLTF.

V usage is TRBV11-1 and J usage is TRBJ1-5, with unresolved D. This CDR3 is 15 amino acids long. The V gene's germline CDR1 is SGHAT and CDR2 FQDESV (reference sequence). Trimming left V 1 base short and J 5 bases short, with 12 bases between. CDR3 DNA sequence: TGTGCCAGCAGCTTAGATTCAACGAGGGATCAGCCCCAGCATTTT. Translating it yields CASSLDSTRDQPQHF.

DNA for the CDR3: TGTGCCAGCAGTTCCGACGGAGGTTATAGCAATCAGCCCCAGCATTTT. Translated: CASSSDGGYSNQPQHF. The chain carries TRBV6-5 and TRBJ1-5; D not resolved. Trimming took 4 bases from V and 0 from J, leaving 13 bases between them. Looked up from germline, CDR1 is MNHEY and CDR2 is SVGAGI. This CDR3 comprises 16 residues.

The chain combines TRBV30 with TRBJ2-2; D perhaps matches TRBD2 (5 bases). The CDR3 length is 17 residues. The V gene lost 5 bases and the J gene lost 5 bases, with 24 bases spanning the gap. Germline values: CDR1 GTSNPN, CDR2 SVGIG (reference sequence). The CDR3 loop reads CAWDRSLSSTGTGELFF. The CDR3 DNA sequence: TGTGCCTGGGACCGGTCGCTATCCTCGACGGGGACCGGGGAGCTGTTTTTT. Complete variable domain (other parts from reference TRBV30 and TRBJ2-2): SQTIHQWPATLVQPVGSPLSLECTVEGTSNPNLYWYRQAAGRGLQLLFYSVGIGQISSEVPQNLSASRPQDRQFILSSKKLLLSDSGFYLCAWDRSLSSTGTGELFFGEGSRLTVL.

As to this clone: The sample holds other DNA sequences that translate to the same CDR3. V is TRBV7-2 and J is TRBJ2-7; D not resolved. CDR3 length: 14 amino acids. The V and J ends lost 6 bases and 0 bases respectively, with 12 bases between them. Per germline, CDR1 SGHTA and CDR2 FQGNSA. The CDR3 DNA reads as TGTGCCAGCAGACCCTCCGGCGGCTCCTACGAGCAGTACTTC. Its protein product is CASRPSGGSYEQYF. The complete variable domain, with remaining parts taken from reference TRBV7-2 and TRBJ2-7, reads GAGVSQSPSNKVTEKGKDVELRCDPISGHTALYWYRQSLGQGLEFLIYFQGNSAPDKSGLPSDRFSAERTGGSVSTLTIQRTQQEDSAVYLCASRPSGGSYEQYFGPGTRLTVT.